The clone carrying this T cell receptor (beta chain) appeared a few times. Its specificity is not known. Generated by immunoSEQ multiplex PCR, the TCRdb table keeps only in-frame clones and is missing some. The top ten clones hold about 1.6% of a sample with 150,000 to 200,000 clones, more than 75% of them seen once. The data belong to a study of cytomegalovirus exposure and HLA in healthy donors. V shed 7 bases and J shed 0 bases, with 16 bases lying between them. The CDR3 runs 15 residues. From germline, CDR1 is SNHLY and CDR2 FYNNEI. Regarding the study as a whole: Specificity of a few CMV-associated chains for CMV antigens was verified in vitro.

The TCR was taken from a woman aged 18-29 years in good health and CMV-seronegative. This sequence joins TRBV2 and TRBJ2-7; weak D call: TRBD2 (6 bases). The sample was PBMCs. The CDR3 bases are TGTGCCAGCAATCGGGACTCCCTGAGCTCCTACGAGCAGTACTTC. Its protein is CASNRDSLSSYEQYF.